Reported below is one TCR beta chain. The sample belongs to a study of cytomegalovirus exposure and HLA in healthy donors. Assay used: immunoSEQ multiplex PCR; TCRdb lists only in-frame clones, some missing. The sample holds about 130,000 clones; approximately 88% are singletons and the top ten take about 2%. Deletions cut 1 base from V and 6 bases from J, with 18 bases between. Germline lookup yields CDR1 MGHRA and CDR2 YSYEKL. This CDR3 is 17 amino acids long. The chain employs TRBV4-1 and TRBJ2-2; D perhaps matches TRBD1 (6 bases). Sequenced: PBMCs. The TCR originated in a woman younger than 35 in good health and CMV-seronegative. The CDR3 spells CASSQGQQGNPPGELFF. As DNA, the CDR3 is TGCGCCAGCAGCCAAGGTCAGCAGGGGAACCCCCCCGGGGAGCTGTTTTTT.